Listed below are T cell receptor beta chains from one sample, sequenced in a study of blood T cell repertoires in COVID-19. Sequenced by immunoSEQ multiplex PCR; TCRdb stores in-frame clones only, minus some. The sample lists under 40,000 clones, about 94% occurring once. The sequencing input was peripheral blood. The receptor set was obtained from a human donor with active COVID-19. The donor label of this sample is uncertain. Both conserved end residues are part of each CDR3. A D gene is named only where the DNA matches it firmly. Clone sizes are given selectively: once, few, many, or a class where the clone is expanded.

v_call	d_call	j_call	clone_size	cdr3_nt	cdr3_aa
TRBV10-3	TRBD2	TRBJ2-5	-	TGTGCCATCAGTGAGTCGAAGACGACTAGGGAGGGCGGGACCCAGTACTTC	CAISESKTTREGGTQYF
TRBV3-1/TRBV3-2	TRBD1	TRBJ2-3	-	TGTGCCAGCAGCCAAAGGGGGCAGGGGTCAGATACGCAGTATTTT	CASSQRGQGSDTQYF
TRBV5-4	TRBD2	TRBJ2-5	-	TGTGCCACCTCCAAGGGAGCGGGAATAGGTGAGGAGACCCAGTACTTC	CATSKGAGIGEETQYF
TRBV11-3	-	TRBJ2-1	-	TGTGCCAGCAGCCGGTCTAATGAGCAGTTCTTC	CASSRSNEQFF
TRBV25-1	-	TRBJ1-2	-	TGTGCCAGCAGTAGCGGCGGCGGCCGCTACAATGGCTACACCTTC	CASSSGGGRYNGYTF
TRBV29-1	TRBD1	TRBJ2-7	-	TGCAGCGTTGAAGATAGACAGGGATCCTACGAGCAGTACTTC	CSVEDRQGSYEQYF
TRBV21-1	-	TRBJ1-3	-	TGTGCCAGCAGCAAAGACGACGACAGAAATTGCTCTGGAAACACCATATATTTT	CASSKDDDRNCSGNTIYF
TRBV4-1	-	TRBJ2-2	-	TGCGCCAGCAGCCCCCCTCTAGGGGAGCTGTTTTTT	CASSPPLGELFF
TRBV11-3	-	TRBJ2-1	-	TGTGCCAGCAGCTTAGATCAGGGGACCTACAATGAGCAGTTCTTC	CASSLDQGTYNEQFF
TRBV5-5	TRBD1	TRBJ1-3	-	TGTGCCAGCAGCTTGGCCGAGGGGGCTTACAGCACCATATATTTT	CASSLAEGAYSTIYF
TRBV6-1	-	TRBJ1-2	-	TGTGCCAGCAGTGAACCAGGAGGTGGCTACACCTTC	CASSEPGGGYTF
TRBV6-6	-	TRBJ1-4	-	TGTGCCAGCAGTTACGAGCAGGTCCGGGAAAAACTGTTTTTT	CASSYEQVREKLFF
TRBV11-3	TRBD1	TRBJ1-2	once	TGTGCCAGCAGCACAGGGGGGTCTAACTATGGCTACACCTTC	CASSTGGSNYGYTF
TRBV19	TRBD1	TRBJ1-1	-	TGTGCCAGTAGTCCCCGGACAGGGGGATTGAGGGCTGAAGCTTTCTTT	CASSPRTGGLRAEAFF
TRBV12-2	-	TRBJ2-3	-	TGTGCAAGTCGCTTTCTCGGGACAGGGGGCCCAGATACGCAGTATTTT	CASRFLGTGGPDTQYF
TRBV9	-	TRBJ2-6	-	TGTGCCAGCAGCTTCTCGCGGGGTATGCGCTCTGGGGCCAACGTCCTGACTTTC	CASSFSRGMRSGANVLTF
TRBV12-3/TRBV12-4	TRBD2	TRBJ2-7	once	TGTGCCAGCAGATCTAGCGGGCAATACGAGCAGTACTTC	CASRSSGQYEQYF
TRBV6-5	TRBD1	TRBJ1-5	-	TGTGCCAGCAGTTACTCGAGACAGGGATATCAGCCCCAGCATTTT	CASSYSRQGYQPQHF